A single T cell receptor beta chain is shown here with its context. Antigen unknown. These data are taken from a study of cytomegalovirus exposure and HLA in healthy donors. Whether this donor was CMV seropositive was not recorded. Use of 60 Vbeta and 13 Jbeta primers characterized the PCR. The method was immunoSEQ multiplex PCR; TCRdb's version includes in-frame clones alone and lacks a portion of them. The table lists 200,000 to 250,000 clones, about 85% of them singletons, with 1.3% in the top ten. Losses at the gene ends were 5 bases for V and 3 bases for J; bases not matched to a gene: 4. Germline V lookup: CDR1 LNHDA, CDR2 SQIVND (reference sequence). CDR3 length equals 14 residues. General observations from the study: Analysis was performed later, and it showed HLA-associated TCR beta chains to be more clonally expanded than equally common others. Presence/absence analyses took donor sequencing depth as roughly uniform. Exclusion as indistinguishable affected some V segments, including TRBV6-2 and TRBV6-3.

The sequencing input was PBMCs. The J gene is TRBJ1-2, the V gene TRBV19, with 9 bases matching TRBD1. This clonotype was obtained from a human donor in good health. The CDR3 DNA reads TGTGCCAGTAGTGGGGGGACAGGGCACTATGGCTACACCTTC. Residues: CASSGGTGHYGYTF.